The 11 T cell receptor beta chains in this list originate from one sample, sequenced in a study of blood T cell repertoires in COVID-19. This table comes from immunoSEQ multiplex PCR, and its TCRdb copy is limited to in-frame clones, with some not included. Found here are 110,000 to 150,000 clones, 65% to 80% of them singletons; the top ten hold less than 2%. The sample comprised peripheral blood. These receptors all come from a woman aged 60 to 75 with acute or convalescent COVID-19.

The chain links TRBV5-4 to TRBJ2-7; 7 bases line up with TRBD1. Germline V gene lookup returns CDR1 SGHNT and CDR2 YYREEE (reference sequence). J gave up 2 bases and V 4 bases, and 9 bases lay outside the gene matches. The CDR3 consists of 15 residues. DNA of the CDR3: TGTGCCAGCAGCCCGCAACGGACAGGAACCTACGAGCAGTACTTC. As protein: CASSPQRTGTYEQYF.

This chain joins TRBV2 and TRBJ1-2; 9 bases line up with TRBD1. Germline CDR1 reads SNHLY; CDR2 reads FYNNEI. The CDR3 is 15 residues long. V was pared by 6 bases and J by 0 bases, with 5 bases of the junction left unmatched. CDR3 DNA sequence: TGTGCCAGCAGAACCGGGACAGGGACTAACTATGGCTACACCTTC. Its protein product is CASRTGTGTNYGYTF.

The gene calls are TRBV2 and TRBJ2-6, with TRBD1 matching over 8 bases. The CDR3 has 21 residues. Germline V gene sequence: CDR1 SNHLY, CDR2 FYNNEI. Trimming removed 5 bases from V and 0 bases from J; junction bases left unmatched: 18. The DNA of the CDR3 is TGTGCCAGCAGTACCCCTGACAGGGGCCTCCTCCAAAGCTCTGGGGCCAACGTCCTGACTTTC. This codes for CASSTPDRGLLQSSGANVLTF.

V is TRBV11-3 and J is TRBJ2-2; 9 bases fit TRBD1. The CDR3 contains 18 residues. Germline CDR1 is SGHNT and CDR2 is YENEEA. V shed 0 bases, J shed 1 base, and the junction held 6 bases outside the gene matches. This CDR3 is CASSLETRDRENTGELFF. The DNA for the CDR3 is TGTGCCAGCAGCTTAGAGACTCGGGACAGGGAGAACACCGGGGAGCTGTTTTTT.

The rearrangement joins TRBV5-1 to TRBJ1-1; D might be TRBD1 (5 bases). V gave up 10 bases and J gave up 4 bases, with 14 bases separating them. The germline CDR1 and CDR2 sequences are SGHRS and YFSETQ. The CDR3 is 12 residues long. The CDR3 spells CASKAGGTEAFF. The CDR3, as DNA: TGCGCCTCTAAGGCGGGGGGCACTGAAGCTTTCTTT.

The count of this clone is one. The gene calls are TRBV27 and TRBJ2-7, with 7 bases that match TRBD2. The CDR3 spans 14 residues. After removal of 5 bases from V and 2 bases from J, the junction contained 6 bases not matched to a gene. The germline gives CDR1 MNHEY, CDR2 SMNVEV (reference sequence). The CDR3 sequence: CASSQIAGPYEQYF. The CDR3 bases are TGTGCCAGCAGTCAGATAGCGGGTCCCTACGAGCAGTACTTC.

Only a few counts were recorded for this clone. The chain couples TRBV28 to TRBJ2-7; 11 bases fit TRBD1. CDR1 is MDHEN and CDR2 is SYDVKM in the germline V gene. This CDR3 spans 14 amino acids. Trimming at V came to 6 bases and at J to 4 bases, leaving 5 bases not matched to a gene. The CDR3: CASSVGTGGYEQYF. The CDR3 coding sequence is TGTGCCAGCAGCGTAGGGACAGGGGGGTACGAGCAGTACTTC.

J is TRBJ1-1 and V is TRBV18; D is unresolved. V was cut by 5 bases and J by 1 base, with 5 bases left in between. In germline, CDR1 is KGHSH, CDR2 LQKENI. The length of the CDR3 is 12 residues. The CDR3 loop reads CASSATNTEAFF. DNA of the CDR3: TGTGCCAGCTCAGCTACGAACACTGAAGCTTTCTTT.

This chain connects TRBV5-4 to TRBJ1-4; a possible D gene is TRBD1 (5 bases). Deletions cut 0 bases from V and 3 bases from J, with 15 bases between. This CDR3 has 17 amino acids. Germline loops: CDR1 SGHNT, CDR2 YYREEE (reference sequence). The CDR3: CASSLGGLQDPNEKLFF. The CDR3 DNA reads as TGTGCCAGCAGCTTGGGGGGCTTACAGGATCCTAATGAAAAACTGTTTTTT. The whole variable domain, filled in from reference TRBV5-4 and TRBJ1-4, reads ETGVTQSPTHLIKTRGQQVTLRCSSQSGHNTVSWYQQALGQGPQFIFQYYREEENGRGNFPPRFSGLQFPNYSSELNVNALELDDSALYLCASSLGGLQDPNEKLFFGSGTQLSVL.

The CDR3: CATAETGGYTF. For the CDR3, the DNA is TGTGCCACCGCCGAGACGGGAGGCTACACCTTC. This chain joins TRBV6-5 and TRBJ1-2; no reliable D call. V was cut by 10 bases and J by 8 bases, with 14 bases left in between. This CDR3 has 11 residues. Germline-derived CDR1 and CDR2 are MNHEY and SVGAGI.

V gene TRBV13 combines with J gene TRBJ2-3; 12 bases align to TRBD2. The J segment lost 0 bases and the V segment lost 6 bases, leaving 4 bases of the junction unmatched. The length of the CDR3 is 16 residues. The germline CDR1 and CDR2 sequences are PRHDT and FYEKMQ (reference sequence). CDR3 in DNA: TGTGCCAGCAGACAAGGACTAGCGGGGAGCACAGATACGCAGTATTTT. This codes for CASRQGLAGSTDTQYF.